What follows are 15 T cell receptor beta chains derived from one specimen sequenced in a study of beta chain features in type 1 diabetes. Investigators reverse transcribed all isolated RNA, so they sequenced expressed TCRB transcripts. Clones were sequenced by immunoSEQ multiplex PCR, and TCRdb holds only the in-frame ones, with some missing. The sample lists about 340,000 clones; roughly 8% were seen once. Material: central memory CD4+ T cells from blood. Receptors originate from a woman younger than 30 in good health.

This clone came up a few times. CDR3 sequence: CASSASRVLNTGELFF. CDR3 DNA sequence: TGTGCCAGCAGTGCCTCCAGGGTATTGAACACCGGGGAGCTGTTTTTT. V is TRBV6-6 and J is TRBJ2-2; tentatively, D is TRBD1 (5 bases). Trimming removed 5 bases at V and 1 base at J, with 14 bases between. CDR1 and CDR2 (germline): MNHNY, SVGAGI (reference sequence). This CDR3 is built from 16 residues.

At least ten counts were recorded for this clone. The V and J genes are TRBV10-3 and TRBJ2-7; TRBD2 matches 7 bases. This CDR3 contains 11 residues. Germline trimming cut 10 bases from V and 4 bases from J; bases unmatched to any gene: 4. CDR1 and CDR2 from the germline V gene are ENHRY and SYGVKD. The CDR3 sequence is CATRLAYEQYF. The DNA for the CDR3 is TGTGCCACCAGACTAGCTTACGAGCAGTACTTC.

This clone was detected ten times or more. The chain combines TRBV11-1 with TRBJ2-7; 10 nucleotides align to TRBD2. V dropped 2 bases and J dropped 0; count of bases not matched to a gene: 7. The CDR3 length is 17 residues. The germline CDR1 and CDR2 sequences are SGHAT and FQDESV (reference sequence). The CDR3 is CASSLLPRTSGSYEQYF. The CDR3 DNA follows: TGTGCCAGCAGCTTACTCCCCAGGACTAGCGGCTCCTACGAGCAGTACTTC.

This clone was observed a handful of times. This chain links TRBV2 with TRBJ1-2; the D gene is possibly TRBD1 (5 bases). V lost 6 bases to trimming and J lost 12 bases, with 17 bases between them. The germline CDR1 and CDR2 sequences are SNHLY and FYNNEI. This CDR3 comprises 12 residues. Written as DNA, the CDR3 is TGTGCCAGCAGCTACAGCCGGGACGGCGACACCTTC. Translated: CASSYSRDGDTF.

For this clone: This CDR3 is also generated by other DNA sequences in the sample. The chain employs TRBV29-1 and TRBJ2-7, with 10 bases that match TRBD2. Trimming cost V 6 bases and J 5 bases; bases outside gene matches: 7. The germline V gene has CDR1 SQVTM and CDR2 ANQGSEA. CDR3 size: 13 residues. This CDR3 is CSVELAGRDEQYF. CDR3 nucleotides: TGCAGCGTGGAACTAGCGGGACGGGACGAGCAGTACTTC.

The chain uses TRBV6-5 and TRBJ2-7; TRBD2 aligns across 7 bases. The CDR3 totals 13 residues. The V and J ends lost 6 bases and 2 bases, in that order; junction bases with no gene match: 4. Germline V gives CDR1 MNHEY, CDR2 SVGAGI. The CDR3 loop is CASSPSGPYEQYF. Here the CDR3 DNA reads TGTGCCAGCAGCCCTAGCGGTCCCTACGAGCAGTACTTC.

In this sample, this clone turned up a few times. The chain uses TRBV7-2 and TRBJ1-1; tentative D call: TRBD1 (6 bases). There are 15 residues in the CDR3. Germline CDR1 SGHTA, CDR2 FQGNSA. Between the trimmed V and J ends, which lost 6 bases and 4 bases, there was a span of 18 bases. The CDR3 sequence is CASSFSTGLGTEAFF. CDR3 nucleotides: TGTGCCAGCAGTTTCAGCACAGGGTTGGGCACTGAAGCTTTCTTT.

The sample holds many counts of this clone. The CDR3 loop is CASSLVTGSYEQYF. CDR3 DNA sequence: TGTGCCAGCAGCTTGGTAACGGGAAGCTACGAGCAGTACTTC. J is TRBJ2-7 and V is TRBV7-2; D is perhaps TRBD2 (5 bases). CDR3 length equals 14 residues. V lost 3 bases to trimming and J lost 3 bases, with 12 bases between them. Germline loops: CDR1 SGHTA, CDR2 FQGNSA. Using reference TRBV7-2 and TRBJ2-7 for the parts outside the CDR3, the full variable domain is GAGVSQSPSNKVTEKGKDVELRCDPISGHTALYWYRQSLGQGLEFLIYFQGNSAPDKSGLPSDRFSAERTGGSVSTLTIQRTQQEDSAVYLCASSLVTGSYEQYFGPGTRLTVT.

This clone was detected many times. In DNA, the CDR3 is TGTGCCAGCAGCTTATCGGATCGGAATACGCAGTATTTT. Translation: CASSLSDRNTQYF. The V call is TRBV7-2, the J call TRBJ2-3, with no clear D. CDR3 length: 13 amino acids. CDR1 and CDR2 (germline): SGHTA, FQGNSA. Trimming removed 2 bases from V and 7 bases from J, with 10 bases in between.

This clone has ten or more counts. The chain uses TRBV2 and TRBJ1-1; 7 nucleotides agree with TRBD1. Germline CDR1 reads SNHLY; CDR2 reads FYNNEI. The V and J ends lost 7 bases and 11 bases, in that order; junction bases with no gene match: 10. The CDR3 contains 12 residues. The CDR3 spells CASTLNTGAAFF. CDR3 coding DNA: TGTGCCAGCACCCTCAACACAGGGGCTGCTTTCTTT.

This clone showed up just a few times. The chain couples TRBV18 to TRBJ2-5; 8 bases match TRBD1. CDR1 KGHSH and CDR2 LQKENI come from the germline V gene. Trimming cost V 4 bases and J 2 bases; bases outside gene matches: 6. The CDR3 consists of 15 residues. The CDR3 nucleotides are TGTGCCAGCTCACGGAGCAGGGGGCGACAAGAGACCCAGTACTTC. Translation: CASSRSRGRQETQYF.

This clone showed up just a few times. J is TRBJ2-1 and V is TRBV5-1; D is undetermined. This CDR3 contains 11 residues. Germline V CDR1 and CDR2: SGHRS, YFSETQ. Trimming took 1 base from V and 8 from J, leaving 4 bases between them. The CDR3 protein is CASSLLYEQFF. The CDR3 bases are TGCGCCAGCAGCTTGTTGTATGAGCAGTTCTTC.

This chain connects TRBV5-1 to TRBJ2-3, with D unclear. V lost 1 base and J 6 bases, leaving 12 bases between the germline ends. This CDR3 region has 14 residues. Germline assignment: CDR1 SGHRS and CDR2 YFSETQ. The CDR3 region is CASSLLEALDTQYF. The DNA for the CDR3 is TGCGCCAGCAGCTTGTTAGAGGCTTTGGATACGCAGTATTTT.

There are a few counts of this clone. Other nucleotide sequences from this sample produce the same CDR3. V gene TRBV19 combines with J gene TRBJ1-5; the D is unclear. Trimming shortened V by 2 bases and J by 1 base, and 3 bases separated the two germline ends. The CDR3 runs to 13 residues. Per the germline V gene, CDR1 is LNHDA and CDR2 is SQIVND (reference sequence). The chain's CDR3 is CASSISSNQPQHF. The CDR3 DNA follows: TGTGCCAGTAGTATATCCAGCAATCAGCCCCAGCATTTT.

V is TRBV4-2 and J is TRBJ2-5; possibly TRBD2 for D (5 bases). V lost 8 bases and J lost 0, with 19 bases in between. This CDR3 has 16 amino acids. From germline, CDR1 is LGHNA and CDR2 YNFKEQ. CDR3 nucleotide sequence: TGTGCCAGCGCCCCCGTAGCGACCAGGTACCAAGAGACCCAGTACTTC. Amino acid sequence: CASAPVATRYQETQYF.